The present TCR beta chain was sequenced within a study of T cell responses to AZD1222 COVID-19 vaccine. Study outcomes and limitations: Clonal diversity was possibly underestimated, and the donors were mostly white British, with more females.

V lost 2 bases, J lost 7 bases, and 9 bases lay in between. The CDR3 extends over 13 amino acids. Germline lookup yields CDR1 MNHEY and CDR2 SMNVEV (reference sequence). Second doses that came at about 4 or about 12 weeks were put together. Sequencing was performed with immunoSEQ multiplex PCR; in TCRdb, only in-frame clones are kept and a portion is missing. The data contain 95,000 to 110,000 clones, approximately 92% of them seen just once; the ten biggest clones take up around 8.6%. A word on this clone: Its antigen is unidentified.

The material was peripheral blood, obtained 28 days after the second AZD1222 dose. The origin of this receptor is an adult who received the AZD1222 COVID-19 vaccine. The chain has TRBV27 and TRBJ1-5; D is undetermined. CDR3 loop: CASSLGGWQPQHF. CDR3 nucleotides: TGTGCCAGCAGTTTAGGAGGGTGGCAGCCCCAGCATTTT.